This T cell receptor (beta chain) was identified in a study of OX40 agonist ivuxolimab in advanced cancers. The overall study: The drug used for patients, ivuxolimab, was an agonistic anti-OX40 (CD134) antibody.

The protocol was immunoSEQ multiplex PCR, while the TCRdb copy is restricted to in-frame clones and leaves out a portion. The profile covers over 60,000 clones, with approximately 90% appearing a single time and 0.85% to 0.95% taken by the ten largest. The sequence came from an adult with an advanced solid tumor such as melanoma, head and neck, liver or kidney cancer. The sample was CD4+ or CD8+ T cells sorted from blood, taken in a trial of the OX40 agonist ivuxolimab.

CDR3 coding DNA: TGTGCCAGCAGCTTGTGGATTTCGAGCGGAACTAATGAAAAACTGTTTTTT. This encodes CASSLWISSGTNEKLFF. The chain joins TRBV5-4 to TRBJ1-4; D unclear. CDR1 is SGHNT, CDR2 YYREEE, per germline (reference sequence). CDR3 length: 17 amino acids. V was trimmed by 1 base and J by 1 base, leaving 14 bases between them.